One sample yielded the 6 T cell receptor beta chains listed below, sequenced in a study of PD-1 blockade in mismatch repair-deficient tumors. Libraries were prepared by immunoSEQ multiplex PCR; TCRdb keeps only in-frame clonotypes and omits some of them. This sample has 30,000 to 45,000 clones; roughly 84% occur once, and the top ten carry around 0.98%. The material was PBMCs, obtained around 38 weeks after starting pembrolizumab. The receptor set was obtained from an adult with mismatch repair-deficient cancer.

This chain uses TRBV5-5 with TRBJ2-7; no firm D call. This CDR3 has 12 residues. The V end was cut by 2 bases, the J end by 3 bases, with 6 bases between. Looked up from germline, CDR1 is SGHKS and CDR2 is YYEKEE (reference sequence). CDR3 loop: CASSLTRYEQYF. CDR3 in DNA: TGTGCCAGCAGCTTAACTCGCTACGAGCAGTACTTC.

In nucleotides, the CDR3 is TGCGCCAGCAGCGCAGCTCGCCACCCGGGAGAGCAGTACTTC. It is translated as CASSAARHPGEQYF. The chain combines TRBV5-1 with TRBJ2-7; a weak D match, TRBD2 (5 bases). In germline, CDR1 is SGHRS, CDR2 YFSETQ. Deletions cut 4 bases from V and 7 bases from J, with 18 bases between. The CDR3 has 14 amino acids.

CDR3 nucleotides: TGTGCCAGCGGACCGAGAAGGGGTTACTCACCCCTCCACTTT. Protein: CASGPRRGYSPLHF. The genes are TRBV2 and TRBJ1-6; possibly TRBD1 for D (5 bases). The CDR3 extends over 14 amino acids. Germline V lookup: CDR1 SNHLY, CDR2 FYNNEI. V shed 8 bases and J shed 10 bases, with 18 bases lying between them.

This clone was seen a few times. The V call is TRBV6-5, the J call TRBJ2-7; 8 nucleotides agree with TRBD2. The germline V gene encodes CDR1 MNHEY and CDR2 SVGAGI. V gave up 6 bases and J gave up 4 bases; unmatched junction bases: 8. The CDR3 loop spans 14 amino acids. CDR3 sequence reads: CASSTSGLGYEQYF. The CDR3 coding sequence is TGTGCCAGCAGCACCTCGGGACTAGGGTACGAGCAGTACTTC.

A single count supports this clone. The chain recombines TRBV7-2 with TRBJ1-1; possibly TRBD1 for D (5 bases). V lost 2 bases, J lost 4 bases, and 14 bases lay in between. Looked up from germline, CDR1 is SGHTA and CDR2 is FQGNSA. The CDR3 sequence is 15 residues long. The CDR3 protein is CASSLRRGGSTEAFF. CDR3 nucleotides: TGTGCCAGCAGCTTACGCCGGGGGGGGTCCACTGAAGCTTTCTTT.

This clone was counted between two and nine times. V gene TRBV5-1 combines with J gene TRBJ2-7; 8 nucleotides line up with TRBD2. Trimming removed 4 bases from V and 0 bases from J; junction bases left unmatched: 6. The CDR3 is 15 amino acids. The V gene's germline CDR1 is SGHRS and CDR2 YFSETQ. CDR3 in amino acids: CASSPGGGSSYEQYF. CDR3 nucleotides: TGCGCCAGCAGCCCCGGGGGGGGAAGCTCCTACGAGCAGTACTTC.